Listed below are T cell receptor beta chains from one sample, sequenced in a study of OX40 agonist ivuxolimab in advanced cancers. The table came from immunoSEQ multiplex PCR; TCRdb's copy has only in-frame clones and leaves some out. This table holds some 16,000 clones, about 81% found once. Sequencing used CD4+ or CD8+ T cells sorted from blood, obtained in a trial of the OX40 agonist ivuxolimab. These receptors came from an adult with an advanced solid tumor such as melanoma, head and neck, liver or kidney cancer. Both conserved end residues are part of each CDR3. D genes are given only for firm matches. Some rows have no size entry. The others give once, few or many, or a class for an expanded clone.

cdr3_aa	cdr3_nt	j_call	d_call	clone_size	v_call
CASSLRDYEQYF	TGTGCCAGCAGCTTGAGGGACTACGAGCAGTACTTC	TRBJ2-7	NA	NA	TRBV5-6
CASGFGTEAFF	TGTGCTAGTGGTTTTGGCACTGAAGCTTTCTTT	TRBJ1-1	NA	NA	TRBV12-5
CASSQDSVMSGAFF	TGCGCCAGCAGCCAAGATTCAGTTATGAGTGGAGCTTTCTTT	TRBJ1-1	NA	once	TRBV5-1
CASGFWDRSTHTQYF	TGTGCTAGTGGTTTTTGGGACCGGAGCACCCATACGCAGTATTTT	TRBJ2-3	NA	NA	TRBV12-5
CASSQIQGQIDTQYF	TGCGCCAGCAGCCAGATTCAAGGACAGATAGATACGCAGTATTTT	TRBJ2-3	NA	once	TRBV4-1
CASSYSRGYEQYF	TGTGCCAGCAGTTACTCGAGGGGCTACGAGCAGTACTTC	TRBJ2-7	NA	NA	TRBV6-6
CASSDSSGSYNEQFF	TGTGCCAGCAGTGACTCTAGCGGCTCCTACAATGAGCAGTTCTTC	TRBJ2-1	NA	NA	TRBV6-4
CASSLLEEKLFF	TGTGCCAGCAGCTTGTTGGAGGAAAAACTGTTTTTT	TRBJ1-4	NA	NA	TRBV5-6
CASSYASGVGYTF	TGTGCCAGCAGTTACGCATCAGGGGTCGGCTACACCTTC	TRBJ1-2	NA	NA	TRBV6-5
CASSQDGMGAEKLFF	TGTGCCAGCAGCCAAGACGGCATGGGGGCGGAAAAACTGTTTTTT	TRBJ1-4	NA	NA	TRBV14
CATSRDRLRDSHQETQYF	TGTGCCACCAGCAGAGATCGACTGCGCGATAGCCACCAAGAGACCCAGTACTTC	TRBJ2-5	NA	NA	TRBV15
CASSDTAGAYEQYF	TGTGCCAGCAGTGATACAGCCGGGGCCTACGAGCAGTACTTC	TRBJ2-7	NA	medium-sized	TRBV6-4
CASSEGSGGNEQFF	TGTGCCAGCAGTGAGGGTAGCGGGGGGAATGAGCAGTTCTTC	TRBJ2-1	TRBD2	NA	TRBV6-4
CASSFMNTEAFF	TGTGCCAGCAGCTTCATGAACACTGAAGCTTTCTTT	TRBJ1-1	NA	NA	TRBV25-1
CASSLLYGNTEAFF	TGTGCCAGCAGTTTATTGTACGGCAACACTGAAGCTTTCTTT	TRBJ1-1	NA	NA	TRBV27
CASSPGTSGTNEQFF	TGTGCCAGCAGCCCCGGGACTAGCGGGACTAATGAGCAGTTCTTC	TRBJ2-1	TRBD2	few	TRBV6-5
CASSHSPGAYGYTF	TGTGCCAGCAGCCACTCCCCGGGGGCCTATGGCTACACCTTC	TRBJ1-2	NA	NA	TRBV6-5
CASSLTGTGAVEQYF	TGTGCCAGCAGCTTAACCGGGACAGGGGCGGTCGAGCAGTACTTC	TRBJ2-7	TRBD1	NA	TRBV11-1